This TCR beta chain is from a study of response to subunit inactivated influenza vaccine. Overall study findings and caveats: The authors offered the suggestion that each seasonal influenza vaccination recruits few new T cells.

Using its own MiXCR run on the RT-PCR reads, TCRdb lists one record per CDR3 protein. The data show about 570,000 distinct CDR3 sequences, approximately 10% seen once. V shed 5 bases and J shed 13 bases, with 15 bases lying between them. The length of the CDR3 is 12 residues. On this clonotype: Antigen unknown.

This receptor was obtained from a middle-aged man who received an inactivated influenza vaccine. The source was PBMCs from blood, collected on the day of vaccination. This rearrangement joins TRBV12-3 or TRBV12-4 to TRBJ2-1, with a weak D call TRBD2 (6 bases). CDR3 nucleotide sequence: TGTGCCAGCAGTACCCTTGGGGGAGGTCAGTTCTTC. This gives the protein CASSTLGGGQFF.